This record looks at one TCR beta chain sequence and its context. This CDR3 is 17 amino acids long. Germline loops: CDR1 MNHEY, CDR2 SMNVEV (reference sequence). V lost 4 bases, J lost 0 bases, and 6 bases stayed unmatched. This entry is derived from a study of blood T cell repertoires in COVID-19. Study-wide background: Some COVID-19 samples were acute and others convalescent; all came from the United States, Italy and Spain.

The protocol was immunoSEQ multiplex PCR, while the TCRdb copy is restricted to in-frame clones and leaves out a portion. The table records approximately 250,000 clones, 70% to 90% of them present only once. The sequence came from a woman aged 55-75 years with COVID-19, enrolled during active disease. Input material: peripheral blood. The chain is built from TRBV27 and TRBJ1-2; 12 bases match TRBD1. The CDR3: CASSSTGQGASNYGYTF. The CDR3, as DNA: TGTGCCAGCAGTTCTACGGGACAGGGGGCCTCTAACTATGGCTACACCTTC.